This T cell receptor beta chain appears in the sequencing data of a study of PD-1 blockade in classical Hodgkin lymphoma. Time point noted: cycle 4 day 1 (C4D1), after 5 to 7 weeks of nivolumab. Every patient experienced relapse after autologous stem cell transplantation, and brentuximab vedotin exposure varied. V shed 5 bases and J shed 5 bases, with 13 bases lying between them. This CDR3 region has 14 residues. The germline V gene encodes CDR1 SGHTA and CDR2 FQGTGA. Findings and limits, study-wide: In CD4+ cells, TCR diversity went up significantly by C4D1, but in CD8+ cells it did not.

This clone was observed a handful of times. Its antigen is undetermined. Sequenced by immunoSEQ multiplex PCR; TCRdb stores in-frame clones only, minus some. Of tens of thousands of clones in the sample, roughly 80% were seen once. The sample here was peripheral blood mononuclear cells (PBMCs), taken before the fourth cycle of nivolumab. The chain joins TRBV7-3 to TRBJ2-4; D possibly uses TRBD1 or TRBD2 (5 bases each). The clonotype originates from a human donor with classical Hodgkin lymphoma. CDR3 sequence (DNA): TGTGCCAGCAGCGAGACCGGGACGCAAAACATTCAGTACTTC. Translation: CASSETGTQNIQYF.